This T cell receptor beta chain was found in a study of CD8 T cells in Susac syndrome. CDR3 length: 15 residues. The ends lost 3 bases at V and 3 bases at J; junction bases unmatched: 7. Germline V gene lookup returns CDR1 KGHSH and CDR2 LQKENI. Random-hexamer reverse transcription was applied to roughly 0.5 to 1 ug RNA. TCRdb re-called the immunoSEQ multiplex PCR reads through MiXCR, storing one row per CDR3 protein. This sample has 50,000 or so distinct CDR3 sequences, with over 85% found just once. This TCR was recovered from a human donor in good health. This sequence joins TRBV18 and TRBJ2-7; 8 bases line up with TRBD2. Sequenced material: CD8+ T cells from PBMCs. The CDR3 loop is CASSPDSGTFYEQYF. DNA of the CDR3: TGTGCCAGCTCACCCGATAGCGGGACATTCTACGAGCAGTACTTC.